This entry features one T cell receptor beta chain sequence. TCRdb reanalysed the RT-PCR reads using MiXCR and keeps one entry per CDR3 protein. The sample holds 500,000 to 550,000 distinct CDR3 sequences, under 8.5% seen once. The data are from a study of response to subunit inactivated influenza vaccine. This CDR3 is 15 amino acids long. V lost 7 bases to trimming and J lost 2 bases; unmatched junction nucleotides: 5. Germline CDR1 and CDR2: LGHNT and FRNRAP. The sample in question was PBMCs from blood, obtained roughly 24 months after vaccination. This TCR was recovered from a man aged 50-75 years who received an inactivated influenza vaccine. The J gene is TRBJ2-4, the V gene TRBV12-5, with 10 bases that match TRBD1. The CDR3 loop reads CASDWTGGTKNIQYF. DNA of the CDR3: TGTGCTAGTGATTGGACAGGGGGAACCAAAAACATTCAGTACTTC.